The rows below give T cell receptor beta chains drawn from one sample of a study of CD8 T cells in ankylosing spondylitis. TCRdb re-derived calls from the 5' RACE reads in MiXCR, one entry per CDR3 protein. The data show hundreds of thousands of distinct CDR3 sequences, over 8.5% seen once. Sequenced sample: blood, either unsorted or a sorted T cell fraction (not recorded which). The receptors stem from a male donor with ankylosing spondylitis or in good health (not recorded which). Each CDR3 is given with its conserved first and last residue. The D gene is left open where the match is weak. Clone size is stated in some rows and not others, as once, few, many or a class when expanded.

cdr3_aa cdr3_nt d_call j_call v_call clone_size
CASSVGISNQPQHF TGTGCCAGCAGCGTCGGAATTAGCAATCAGCCCCAGCATTTT . TRBJ1-5 TRBV6-1 many
CSARPHGLAPTKNIQYF TGCAGTGCTAGACCCCATGGGCTAGCCCCGACCAAAAACATTCAGTACTTC . TRBJ2-4 TRBV20-1 many
CASIAGGNQPQHF TGTGCCAGCATAGCGGGGGGCAATCAGCCCCAGCATTTT . TRBJ1-5 TRBV2 many
CASSGGEGLADTDTQYF TGTGCCAGCAGTGGGGGGGAAGGACTAGCGGACACAGATACGCAGTATTTT TRBD2 TRBJ2-3 TRBV11-2 many
CASKWAGTYEQYF TGTGCCAGCAAATGGGCAGGAACCTACGAGCAGTACTTC . TRBJ2-7 TRBV28 many
CASSPAEGGGTDTQYF TGCGCCAGCAGCCCCGCGGAGGGGGGTGGCACAGATACGCAGTATTTT . TRBJ2-3 TRBV5-1 .
CASSLAAVWETQYF TGTGCCAGCAGCTTAGCCGCTGTTTGGGAGACCCAGTACTTC . TRBJ2-5 TRBV7-9 few
CASIKGANTEAFF TGTGCCAGTATAAAGGGGGCAAACACTGAAGCTTTCTTT TRBD1 TRBJ1-1 TRBV19 many
CASSYASQETQYF TGTGCCAGTAGTTATGCTAGCCAGGAGACCCAGTACTTC . TRBJ2-5 TRBV19 few
CASSLGEGTSLSYEQYF TGTGCCAGCAGTTTGGGGGAGGGGACTAGCCTTTCCTACGAGCAGTACTTC TRBD2 TRBJ2-7 TRBV12-3/TRBV12-4 .
CAWEAGLAGNEQYF TGTGCCTGGGAGGCCGGACTAGCGGGAAACGAGCAGTACTTC TRBD2 TRBJ2-7 TRBV30 many
CASSHGRVGTEAFF TGTGCCAGCAGCCACGGGCGGGTAGGGACTGAAGCTTTCTTT . TRBJ1-1 TRBV7-9 many
CATAAGGSSYEQYF TGTGCCACCGCTGCTGGTGGTTCTTCCTACGAGCAGTACTTC . TRBJ2-7 TRBV12-3/TRBV12-4 many
CASRGTASNTGELFF TGCGCCAGCAGGGGGACAGCTTCGAACACCGGGGAGCTGTTTTTT TRBD1 TRBJ2-2 TRBV5-1 few
CASSVLAGSYEQYF TGTGCCAGCAGCGTACTAGCGGGGAGCTACGAGCAGTACTTC TRBD2 TRBJ2-7 TRBV7-2 few
CASSQGTSGELFF TGCGCCAGCAGCCAAGGGACATCCGGGGAGCTGTTTTTT . TRBJ2-2 TRBV4-3 many
CASSPRQGEYAFF TGTGCCAGCTCACCGCGACAGGGGGAGTACGCTTTCTTT TRBD1 TRBJ1-1 TRBV18 many
CASSPGLSVDEQFF TGTGCCAGCAGCCCAGGACTTTCGGTCGATGAGCAGTTCTTC . TRBJ2-1 TRBV7-2 many
CASSQGSEAFF TGTGCCAGCAGTCAGGGGTCTGAAGCTTTCTTT . TRBJ1-1 TRBV6-5 many
CSASQGLAGVKEQYF TGCAGTGCAAGCCAGGGACTAGCGGGAGTGAAAGAGCAGTACTTC TRBD2 TRBJ2-7 TRBV20-1 few
CASSFLGGGELFF TGTGCCAGCAGCTTTTTGGGTGGCGGGGAGCTGTTTTTT . TRBJ2-2 TRBV11-1 few
CASSPGQGADLNSPLHF TGTGCCAGCAGCCCGGGACAGGGGGCGGATTTGAATTCACCCCTCCACTTT TRBD1 TRBJ1-6 TRBV12-3/TRBV12-4 many
CAGREGPTGELFF TGTGCCGGACGGGAGGGCCCCACCGGGGAGCTGTTTTTT TRBD2 TRBJ2-2 TRBV10-3 .
CASSISTNTEAFF TGTGCCAGTAGTATTAGCACGAACACTGAAGCTTTCTTT . TRBJ1-1 TRBV19 .
CASSPASGRYEQYF TGTGCCAGCAGTCCGGCTAGCGGGAGGTACGAGCAGTACTTC TRBD2 TRBJ2-7 TRBV6-1 many
CASSLMLSTDTQYF TGCGCCAGCAGCTTGATGCTTAGCACAGATACGCAGTATTTT . TRBJ2-3 TRBV5-1 many
CSVSGGRSNQPQHF TGCAGCGTCTCAGGGGGCCGAAGCAATCAGCCCCAGCATTTT TRBD1 TRBJ1-5 TRBV29-1 many
CASSGTGGPNEQFF TGTGCCAGCAGCGGGACAGGGGGTCCAAATGAGCAGTTCTTC TRBD1 TRBJ2-1 TRBV27 many
CASSLTSGDNEQFF TGCGCCAGCAGCTTGACTAGCGGGGACAATGAGCAGTTCTTC TRBD2 TRBJ2-1 TRBV5-1 many
CASSQYQGLLTDTQYF TGTGCCAGCAGCCAGTACCAGGGACTGTTAACAGATACGCAGTATTTT . TRBJ2-3 TRBV7-9 many
CASTTPTDPINYGYTF TGTGCCTCAACGACCCCTACAGATCCGATTAACTATGGCTACACCTTC . TRBJ1-2 TRBV28 many
CASSFQVRSTEAFF TGTGCCAGCAGTTTTCAGGTGCGGAGCACTGAAGCTTTCTTT . TRBJ1-1 TRBV12-3/TRBV12-4 many
CASRGQGAYNEQFF TGCGCCAGCAGGGGACAGGGGGCTTACAATGAGCAGTTCTTC TRBD1 TRBJ2-1 TRBV5-1 many
CAWRESQKTQYF TGTGCCTGGAGGGAATCCCAGAAGACCCAGTACTTC . TRBJ2-5 TRBV30 .
CASSDGFASYEQYF TGCGCCAGCAGTGACGGGTTTGCCTCCTACGAGCAGTACTTC . TRBJ2-7 TRBV10-1 many
CASSPRWGSYEQYF TGCGCCAGCAGCCCCCGATGGGGGTCCTACGAGCAGTACTTC . TRBJ2-7 TRBV5-1 many
CSVEPGNTGELFF TGCAGCGTTGAGCCCGGGAACACCGGGGAGCTGTTTTTT . TRBJ2-2 TRBV29-1 many
CASSYGTGDPYEQYF TGTGCCAGCAGTTACGGGACGGGAGACCCCTACGAGCAGTACTTC . TRBJ2-7 TRBV6-5 many
CASSLEGTPSYNEQFF TGTGCCAGCAGCTTAGAGGGGACACCAAGCTACAATGAGCAGTTCTTC . TRBJ2-1 TRBV7-2 many
CASSSRGVRGEQYF TGTGCCAGCAGTTCCAGGGGCGTCCGCGGCGAGCAGTACTTC . TRBJ2-7 TRBV27 .
CASSPRTAARAEAFF TGTGCCAGCAGCCCGCGGACGGCGGCACGCGCTGAAGCTTTCTTT . TRBJ1-1 TRBV9 many
CASSPGEGTAKAFF TGCGCCAGCAGCCCCGGGGAGGGCACAGCCAAAGCTTTCTTT . TRBJ1-1 TRBV5-1 many
CASSPNRVQQYF TGTGCCAGCAGCCCTAACAGGGTACAGCAGTACTTC . TRBJ2-7 TRBV12-3/TRBV12-4 many
CSAQTGGAGQPLHF TGCAGTGCTCAGACAGGGGGCGCGGGTCAGCCCCTCCACTTT TRBD1 TRBJ1-6 TRBV20-1 few
CASGLPWNYGYTF TGTGCCAGCGGTCTACCTTGGAACTATGGCTACACCTTC . TRBJ1-2 TRBV27 many
CASSFYIGEQYF TGTGCCAGCAGCTTCTACATAGGCGAGCAGTACTTC . TRBJ2-7 TRBV7-2 .
CSARAGTSGDIDEQFF TGCAGTGCTAGAGCGGGGACTAGCGGGGATATTGATGAGCAGTTCTTC TRBD2 TRBJ2-1 TRBV20-1 many
CSVHRQGDQETQYF TGCAGCGTCCACCGACAGGGGGACCAAGAGACCCAGTACTTC TRBD1 TRBJ2-5 TRBV29-1 many
CSAPTEGHNYGYTF TGCAGTGCTCCCACCGAGGGGCATAACTATGGCTACACCTTC . TRBJ1-2 TRBV20-1 few
CASSYRPRVETQYF TGCGCCAGCAGCTACCGACCCAGGGTAGAGACCCAGTACTTC . TRBJ2-5 TRBV5-1 many